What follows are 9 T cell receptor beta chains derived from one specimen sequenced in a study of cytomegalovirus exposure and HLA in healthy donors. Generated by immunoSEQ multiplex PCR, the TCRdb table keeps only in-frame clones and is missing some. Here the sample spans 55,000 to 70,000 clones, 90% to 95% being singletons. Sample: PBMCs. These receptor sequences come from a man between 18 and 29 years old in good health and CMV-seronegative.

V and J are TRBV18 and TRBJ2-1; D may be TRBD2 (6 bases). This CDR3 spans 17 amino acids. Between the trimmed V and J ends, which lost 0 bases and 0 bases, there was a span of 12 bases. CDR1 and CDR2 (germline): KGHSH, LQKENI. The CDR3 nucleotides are TGTGCCAGCTCACCACCGTCTGCGGGGAGCTCCTACAATGAGCAGTTCTTC. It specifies CASSPPSAGSSYNEQFF.

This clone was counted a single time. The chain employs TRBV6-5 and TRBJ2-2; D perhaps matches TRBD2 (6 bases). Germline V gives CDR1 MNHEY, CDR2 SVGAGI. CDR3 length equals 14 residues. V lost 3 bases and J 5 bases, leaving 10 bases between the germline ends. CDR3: CASSYGGSTGELFF. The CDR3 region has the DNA TGTGCCAGCAGTTATGGGGGGAGTACCGGGGAGCTGTTTTTT.

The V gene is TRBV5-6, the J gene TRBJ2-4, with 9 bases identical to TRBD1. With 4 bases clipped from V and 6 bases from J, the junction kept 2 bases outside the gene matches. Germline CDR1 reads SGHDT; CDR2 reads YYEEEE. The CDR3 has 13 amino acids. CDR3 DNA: TGTGCCAGCAGCGGGGGACAGGGAAACATTCAGTACTTC. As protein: CASSGGQGNIQYF.

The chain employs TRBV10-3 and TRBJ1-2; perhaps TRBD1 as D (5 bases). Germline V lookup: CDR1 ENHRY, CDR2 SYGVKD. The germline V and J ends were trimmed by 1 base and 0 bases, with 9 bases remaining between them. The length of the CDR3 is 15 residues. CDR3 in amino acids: CAISEFPGPNYGYTF. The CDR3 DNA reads TGTGCCATCAGTGAGTTTCCAGGGCCTAACTATGGCTACACCTTC.

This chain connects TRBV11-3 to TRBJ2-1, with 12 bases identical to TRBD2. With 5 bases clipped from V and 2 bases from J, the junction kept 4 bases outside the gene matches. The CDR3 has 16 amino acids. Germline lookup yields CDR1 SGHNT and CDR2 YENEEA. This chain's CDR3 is CASSARLAGAYNEQFF. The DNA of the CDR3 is TGTGCCAGCAGCGCCCGACTAGCGGGAGCCTACAATGAGCAGTTCTTC.

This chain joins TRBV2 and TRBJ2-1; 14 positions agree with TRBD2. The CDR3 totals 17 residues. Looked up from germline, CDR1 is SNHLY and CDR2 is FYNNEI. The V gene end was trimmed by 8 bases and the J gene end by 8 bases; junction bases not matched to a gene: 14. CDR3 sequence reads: CASRPGLGTSGSDEQFF. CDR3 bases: TGTGCCAGCCGTCCCGGCCTCGGGACTAGCGGGAGTGATGAGCAGTTCTTC.

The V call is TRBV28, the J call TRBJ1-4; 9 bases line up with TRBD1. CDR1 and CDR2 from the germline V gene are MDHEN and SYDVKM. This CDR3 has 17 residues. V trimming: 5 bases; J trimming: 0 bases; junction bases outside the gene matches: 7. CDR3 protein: CASSPTGGVATNEKLFF. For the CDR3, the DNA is TGTGCCAGCAGTCCGACAGGGGGGGTTGCAACTAATGAAAAACTGTTTTTT.

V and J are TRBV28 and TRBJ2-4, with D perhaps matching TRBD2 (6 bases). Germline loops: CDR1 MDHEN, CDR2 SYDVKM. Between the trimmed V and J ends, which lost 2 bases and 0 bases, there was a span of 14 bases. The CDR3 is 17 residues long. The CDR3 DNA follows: TGTGCCAGCAGTTTAAGGCGGGAAGCTGTAGCCAAAAACATTCAGTACTTC. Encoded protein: CASSLRREAVAKNIQYF. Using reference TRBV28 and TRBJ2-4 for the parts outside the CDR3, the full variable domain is DVKVTQSSRYLVKRTGEKVFLECVQDMDHENMFWYRQDPGLGLRLIYFSYDVKMKEKGDIPEGYSVSREKKERFSLILESASTNQTSMYLCASSLRREAVAKNIQYFGAGTRLSVL.

The DNA of the CDR3 is TGTGCCAGCAGCTTAGTCTGGAGCCAGAACTACGAGCAGTACTTC. Its translation is CASSLVWSQNYEQYF. This chain links TRBV7-2 with TRBJ2-7, with D unclear. This CDR3 is 15 amino acids long. CDR1 and CDR2 (germline): SGHTA, FQGNSA. Trimming pared 1 base from V and 3 bases from J, leaving 13 bases between.